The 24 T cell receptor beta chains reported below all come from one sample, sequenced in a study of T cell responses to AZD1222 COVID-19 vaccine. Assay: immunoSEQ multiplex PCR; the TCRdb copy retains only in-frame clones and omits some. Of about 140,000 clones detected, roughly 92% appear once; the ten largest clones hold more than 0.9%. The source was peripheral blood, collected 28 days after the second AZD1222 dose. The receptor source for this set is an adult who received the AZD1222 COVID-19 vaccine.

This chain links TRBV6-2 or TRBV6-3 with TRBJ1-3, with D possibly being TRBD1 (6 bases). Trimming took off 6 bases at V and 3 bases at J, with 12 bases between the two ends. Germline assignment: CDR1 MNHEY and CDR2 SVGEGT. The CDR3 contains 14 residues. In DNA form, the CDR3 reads TGTGCCAGCAGCCCACAGGGACGTGGAAACACCATATATTTT. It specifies CASSPQGRGNTIYF.

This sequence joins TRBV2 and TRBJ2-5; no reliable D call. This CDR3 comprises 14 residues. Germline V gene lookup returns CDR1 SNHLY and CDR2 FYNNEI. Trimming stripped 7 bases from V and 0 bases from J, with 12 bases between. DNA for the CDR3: TGTGCCAGCAAGCTTTCGGCAAACCAAGAGACCCAGTACTTC. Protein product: CASKLSANQETQYF.

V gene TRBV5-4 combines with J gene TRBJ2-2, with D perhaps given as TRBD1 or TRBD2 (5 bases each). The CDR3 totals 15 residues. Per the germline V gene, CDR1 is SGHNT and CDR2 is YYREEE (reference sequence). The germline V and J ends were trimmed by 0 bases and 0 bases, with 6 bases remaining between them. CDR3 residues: CASSLGGTNTGELFF. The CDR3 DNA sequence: TGTGCCAGCAGCTTGGGGGGGACGAACACCGGGGAGCTGTTTTTT.

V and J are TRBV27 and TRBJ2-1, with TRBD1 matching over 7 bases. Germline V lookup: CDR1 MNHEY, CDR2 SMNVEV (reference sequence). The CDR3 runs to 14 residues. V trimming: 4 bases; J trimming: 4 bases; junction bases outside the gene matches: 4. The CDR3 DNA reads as TGTGCCAGCAGTTCCAAGACAGGGTACAATGAGCAGTTCTTC. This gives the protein CASSSKTGYNEQFF.

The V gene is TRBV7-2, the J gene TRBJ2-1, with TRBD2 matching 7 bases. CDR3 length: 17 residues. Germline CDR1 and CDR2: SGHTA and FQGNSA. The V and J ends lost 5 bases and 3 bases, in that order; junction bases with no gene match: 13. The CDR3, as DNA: TGTGCCAGCAGCCCCTCAAGGCGGGAGCATTTCTACAATGAGCAGTTCTTC. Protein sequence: CASSPSRREHFYNEQFF.

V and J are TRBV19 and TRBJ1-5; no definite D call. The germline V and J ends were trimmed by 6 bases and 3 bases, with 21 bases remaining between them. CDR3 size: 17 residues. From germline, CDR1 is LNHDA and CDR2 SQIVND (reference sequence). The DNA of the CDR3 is TGTGCCAGTAGAGGAGAAGGGAACCCACTCGTCAATCAGCCCCAGCATTTT. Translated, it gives CASRGEGNPLVNQPQHF.

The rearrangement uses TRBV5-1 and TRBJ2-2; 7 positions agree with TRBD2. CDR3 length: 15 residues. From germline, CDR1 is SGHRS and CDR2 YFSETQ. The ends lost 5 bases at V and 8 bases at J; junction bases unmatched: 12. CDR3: CASRFSGTTRGELFF. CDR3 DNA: TGCGCCAGCAGGTTCTCCGGGACTACCAGGGGGGAGCTGTTTTTT.

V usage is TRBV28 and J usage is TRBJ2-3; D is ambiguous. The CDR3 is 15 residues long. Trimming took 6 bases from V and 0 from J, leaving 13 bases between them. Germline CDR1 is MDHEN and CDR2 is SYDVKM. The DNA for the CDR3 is TGTGCCAGCAGCCATACCGGTCCTAGCACAGATACGCAGTATTTT. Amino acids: CASSHTGPSTDTQYF.

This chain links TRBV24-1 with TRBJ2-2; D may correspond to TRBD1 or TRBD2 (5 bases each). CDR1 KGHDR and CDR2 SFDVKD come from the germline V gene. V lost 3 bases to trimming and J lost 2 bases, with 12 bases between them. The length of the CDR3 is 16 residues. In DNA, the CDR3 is TGTGCCACCAGTGATCCGGGACCAAGAAACACCGGGGAGCTGTTTTTT. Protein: CATSDPGPRNTGELFF.

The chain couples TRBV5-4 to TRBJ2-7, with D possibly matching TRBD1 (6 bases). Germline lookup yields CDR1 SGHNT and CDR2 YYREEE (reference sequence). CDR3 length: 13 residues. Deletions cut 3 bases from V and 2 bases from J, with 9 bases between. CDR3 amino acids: CASSSRDTYEQYF. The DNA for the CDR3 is TGTGCCAGCAGCTCCCGGGACACCTACGAGCAGTACTTC.

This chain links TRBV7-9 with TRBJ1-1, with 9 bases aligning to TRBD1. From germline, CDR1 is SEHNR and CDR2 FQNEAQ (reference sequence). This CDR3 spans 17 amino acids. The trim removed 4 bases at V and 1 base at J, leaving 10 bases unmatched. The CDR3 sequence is CASSSPDRGRGNTEAFF. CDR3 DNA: TGTGCCAGCAGCTCGCCGGACAGGGGAAGGGGGAACACTGAAGCTTTCTTT.

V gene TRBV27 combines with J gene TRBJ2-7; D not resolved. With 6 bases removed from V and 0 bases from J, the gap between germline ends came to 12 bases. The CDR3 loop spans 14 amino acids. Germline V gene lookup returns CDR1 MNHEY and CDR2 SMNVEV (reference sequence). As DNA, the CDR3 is TGTGCCAGCAGGCCCATTTCCAGCTCCTACGAGCAGTACTTC. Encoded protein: CASRPISSSYEQYF.

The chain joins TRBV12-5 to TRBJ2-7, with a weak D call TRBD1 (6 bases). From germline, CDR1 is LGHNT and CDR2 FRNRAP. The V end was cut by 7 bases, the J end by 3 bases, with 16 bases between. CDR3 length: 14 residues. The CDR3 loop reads CASAMGAVSYEQYF. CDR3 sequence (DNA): TGTGCTAGTGCTATGGGGGCAGTAAGCTACGAGCAGTACTTC.

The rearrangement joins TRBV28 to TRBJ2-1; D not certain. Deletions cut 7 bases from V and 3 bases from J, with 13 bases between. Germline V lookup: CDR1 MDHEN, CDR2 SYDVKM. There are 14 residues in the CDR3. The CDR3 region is CASNKNSDYNEQFF. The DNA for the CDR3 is TGTGCCAGCAATAAGAACAGTGACTACAATGAGCAGTTCTTC.

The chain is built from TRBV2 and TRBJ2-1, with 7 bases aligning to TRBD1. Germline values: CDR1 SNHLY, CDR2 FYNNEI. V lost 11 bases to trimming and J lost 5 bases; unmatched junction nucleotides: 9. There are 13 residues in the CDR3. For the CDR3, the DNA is TGTGCCCAGCAGGGGACAGCTGACAATGAGCAGTTCTTC. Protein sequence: CAQQGTADNEQFF.

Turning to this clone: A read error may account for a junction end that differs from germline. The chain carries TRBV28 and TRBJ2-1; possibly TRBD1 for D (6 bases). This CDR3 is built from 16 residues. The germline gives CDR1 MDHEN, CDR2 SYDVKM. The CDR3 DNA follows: TGTGCCACCAGTTATCTGGGGGCTAGCTCCTACAATGAGCAGTTCTTC. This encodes CATSYLGASSYNEQFF.

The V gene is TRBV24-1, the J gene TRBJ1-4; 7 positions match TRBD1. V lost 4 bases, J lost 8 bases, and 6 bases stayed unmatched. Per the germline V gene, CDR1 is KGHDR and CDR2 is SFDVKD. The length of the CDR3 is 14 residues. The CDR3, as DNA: TGTGCCACCAGTGAGACAGGGCAAGGCGAAAAACTGTTTTTT. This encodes CATSETGQGEKLFF.

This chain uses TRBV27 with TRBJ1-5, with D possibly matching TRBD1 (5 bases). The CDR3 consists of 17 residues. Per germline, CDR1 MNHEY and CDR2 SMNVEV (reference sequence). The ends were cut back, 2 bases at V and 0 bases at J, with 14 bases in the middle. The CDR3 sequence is CASSLLATELSNQPQHF. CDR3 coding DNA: TGTGCCAGCAGTTTACTGGCGACAGAGCTTAGCAATCAGCCCCAGCATTTT.

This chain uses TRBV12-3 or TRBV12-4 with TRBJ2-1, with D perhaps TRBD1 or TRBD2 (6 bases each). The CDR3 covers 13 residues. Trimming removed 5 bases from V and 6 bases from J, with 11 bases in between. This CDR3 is CASSPGAPNEQFF. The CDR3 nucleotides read TGTGCCAGCAGTCCGGGGGCGCCCAATGAGCAGTTCTTC.

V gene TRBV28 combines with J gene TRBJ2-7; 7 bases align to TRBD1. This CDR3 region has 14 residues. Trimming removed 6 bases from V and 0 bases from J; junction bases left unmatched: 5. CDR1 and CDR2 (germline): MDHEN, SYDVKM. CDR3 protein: CASRETGSSYEQYF. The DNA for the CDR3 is TGTGCCAGCAGGGAGACAGGGAGCTCCTACGAGCAGTACTTC.

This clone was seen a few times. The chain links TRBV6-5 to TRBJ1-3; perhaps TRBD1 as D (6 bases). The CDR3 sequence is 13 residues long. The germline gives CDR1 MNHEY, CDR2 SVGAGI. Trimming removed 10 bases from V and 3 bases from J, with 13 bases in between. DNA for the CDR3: TGTGCCATTAAGGGACATGTTGGAAACACCATATATTTT. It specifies CAIKGHVGNTIYF.

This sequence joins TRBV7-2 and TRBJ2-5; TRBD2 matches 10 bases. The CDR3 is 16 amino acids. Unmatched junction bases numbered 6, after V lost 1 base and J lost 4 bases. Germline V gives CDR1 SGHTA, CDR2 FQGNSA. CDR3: CASSLVPAGGPETQYF. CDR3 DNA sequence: TGTGCCAGCAGCTTAGTCCCAGCGGGGGGGCCAGAGACCCAGTACTTC.

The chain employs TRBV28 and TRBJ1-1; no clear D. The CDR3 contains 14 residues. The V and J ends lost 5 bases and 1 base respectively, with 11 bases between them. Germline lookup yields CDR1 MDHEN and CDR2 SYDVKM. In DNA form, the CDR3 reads TGTGCCAGCAGTGTTCCCGCGGGGAACACTGAAGCTTTCTTT. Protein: CASSVPAGNTEAFF. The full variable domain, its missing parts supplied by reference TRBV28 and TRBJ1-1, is DVKVTQSSRYLVKRTGEKVFLECVQDMDHENMFWYRQDPGLGLRLIYFSYDVKMKEKGDIPEGYSVSREKKERFSLILESASTNQTSMYLCASSVPAGNTEAFFGQGTRLTVV.

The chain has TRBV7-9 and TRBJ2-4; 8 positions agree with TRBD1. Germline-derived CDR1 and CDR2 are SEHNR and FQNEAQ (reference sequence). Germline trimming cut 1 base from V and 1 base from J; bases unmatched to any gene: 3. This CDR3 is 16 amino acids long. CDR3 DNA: TGTGCCAGCAGCTTAGTATGGGACAGGGCCAAAAACATTCAGTACTTC. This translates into CASSLVWDRAKNIQYF. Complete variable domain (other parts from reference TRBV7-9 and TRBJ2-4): DTGVSQNPRHKITKRGQNVTFRCDPISEHNRLYWYRQTLGQGPEFLTYFQNEAQLEKSRLLSDRFSAERPKGSFSTLEIQRTEQGDSAMYLCASSLVWDRAKNIQYFGAGTRLSVL.